The rows below give T cell receptor beta chains drawn from one sample of a study of CD8+ T cells in alopecia areata. Sequenced by immunoSEQ multiplex PCR; TCRdb stores in-frame clones only, minus some. The sample shows around 180,000 clones, roughly 60% of them seen only once. The specimen comprised CD4+ T cells sorted from blood, sampled at week 24, from a patient treated with tofacitinib. Receptor source: a human donor with alopecia areata. The CDR3 runs from the conserved cysteine through the conserved F or W. A D gene is named only where the DNA matches it firmly. Clone sizes are given selectively: once, few, many, or a class where the clone is expanded.

clone_size: .; v_call: TRBV30; j_call: TRBJ2-1; d_call: .; cdr3_nt: TGTGCCTGGAGTGTTAAGTTAAATGAGCAGTTCTTC; cdr3_aa: CAWSVKLNEQFF
clone_size: .; v_call: TRBV30; j_call: TRBJ1-1; d_call: .; cdr3_nt: TGTGCCTGGACTCAATCAGCTGGGGTAGTAGCTTTCTTT; cdr3_aa: CAWTQSAGVVAFF
clone_size: few; v_call: TRBV6-6; j_call: TRBJ2-7; d_call: TRBD1; cdr3_nt: TGTGCCAGCAGTCCTCTGAAGACAGGGGGAAAATACGAGCAGTACTTC; cdr3_aa: CASSPLKTGGKYEQYF
clone_size: .; v_call: TRBV6-5; j_call: TRBJ1-4; d_call: TRBD1; cdr3_nt: TGTGCCAGCAGTTACTCTCGGACAGGGGAAAAACTGTTTTTT; cdr3_aa: CASSYSRTGEKLFF
clone_size: .; v_call: TRBV30; j_call: TRBJ2-2; d_call: .; cdr3_nt: TGTGCCTGGAGAGTAACAGGGTTGAACACCGGGGAGCTGTTTTTT; cdr3_aa: CAWRVTGLNTGELFF
clone_size: .; v_call: TRBV29-1; j_call: TRBJ1-1; d_call: .; cdr3_nt: TGCAGCGTTGACAGTTACACTGAAGCTTTCTTT; cdr3_aa: CSVDSYTEAFF
clone_size: few; v_call: TRBV29-1; j_call: TRBJ2-1; d_call: TRBD1; cdr3_nt: TGCAGCCTAGACAGGGGCAATGAGCAGTTCTTC; cdr3_aa: CSLDRGNEQFF
clone_size: .; v_call: TRBV5-1; j_call: TRBJ1-2; d_call: .; cdr3_nt: TGCGCCAGCAGCTTGGAGGCAGCAGCTAACTATGGCTACACCTTC; cdr3_aa: CASSLEAAANYGYTF
clone_size: .; v_call: TRBV29-1; j_call: TRBJ1-3; d_call: .; cdr3_nt: TGCAGCGTTGCCCCCCGTGCCGGGACGACCATATATTTT; cdr3_aa: CSVAPRAGTTIYF
clone_size: .; v_call: TRBV2; j_call: TRBJ1-1; d_call: .; cdr3_nt: TGTGCCGGAGACCGGGGGGCAAACACTGAAGCTTTCTTT; cdr3_aa: CAGDRGANTEAFF
clone_size: .; v_call: TRBV2; j_call: TRBJ2-1; d_call: TRBD1; cdr3_nt: TGTGCCAGCAGTTTTACTCAGGGGGCTTCCTACAATGAGCAGTTCTTC; cdr3_aa: CASSFTQGASYNEQFF
clone_size: few; v_call: TRBV30; j_call: TRBJ2-1; d_call: TRBD1; cdr3_nt: TGTGCCTGGAGTGGACAGGGGGCCAATGAGCAGTTCTTC; cdr3_aa: CAWSGQGANEQFF
clone_size: .; v_call: TRBV9; j_call: TRBJ1-2; d_call: .; cdr3_nt: TGTGCCAGCAGCCCTCGGGATTCTGGGGTTGGTGGGGTTGGCTACACCTTC; cdr3_aa: CASSPRDSGVGGVGYTF
clone_size: .; v_call: TRBV18; j_call: TRBJ2-1; d_call: TRBD1; cdr3_nt: TGTGCCAGCTCAGGAGCACAGGGGAATGAGCAGTTCTTC; cdr3_aa: CASSGAQGNEQFF
clone_size: .; v_call: TRBV9; j_call: TRBJ2-3; d_call: .; cdr3_nt: TGTGCCAGCAGCGTTTTCCGGGACAGCACAGATACGCAGTATTTT; cdr3_aa: CASSVFRDSTDTQYF
clone_size: once; v_call: TRBV30; j_call: TRBJ2-7; d_call: TRBD2; cdr3_nt: TGTGCCTGGACCGCCGGCGGGGGTGCCACCTACGAGCAGTACTTC; cdr3_aa: CAWTAGGGATYEQYF
clone_size: .; v_call: TRBV29-1; j_call: TRBJ1-1; d_call: .; cdr3_nt: TGCAGCGTTGTCGTCGGCTCGCGGACTGAAGCTTTCTTT; cdr3_aa: CSVVVGSRTEAFF
clone_size: .; v_call: TRBV7-6; j_call: TRBJ2-1; d_call: .; cdr3_nt: TGTGCCAGCAGCCCGATCGTAAGCTCCTACAATGAGCAGTTCTTC; cdr3_aa: CASSPIVSSYNEQFF
clone_size: .; v_call: TRBV27; j_call: TRBJ1-6; d_call: .; cdr3_nt: TGTGCCAGCAGACTCGACCGGGTAGGGAATTCACCCCTCCACTTT; cdr3_aa: CASRLDRVGNSPLHF
clone_size: .; v_call: TRBV11-2; j_call: TRBJ2-5; d_call: .; cdr3_nt: TGTGCCAGCAGCTCCGGGGACCGAACTCAAGAGACCCAGTACTTC; cdr3_aa: CASSSGDRTQETQYF
clone_size: .; v_call: TRBV7-2; j_call: TRBJ2-2; d_call: TRBD1; cdr3_nt: TGTGCCAGCAGCTTAGCATCCTTGGGACAGATTGGGTCCGGGGAGCTGTTTTTT; cdr3_aa: CASSLASLGQIGSGELFF
clone_size: .; v_call: TRBV29-1; j_call: TRBJ1-2; d_call: .; cdr3_nt: TGCAGCGTTGAGCGAAATAACTATGGCTACACCTTC; cdr3_aa: CSVERNNYGYTF
clone_size: once; v_call: TRBV9; j_call: TRBJ2-1; d_call: .; cdr3_nt: TGTGCCAGCAGTATAATAGGAGTCCCCAATGAGCAGTTCTTC; cdr3_aa: CASSIIGVPNEQFF
clone_size: .; v_call: TRBV29-1; j_call: TRBJ2-3; d_call: TRBD2; cdr3_nt: TGCAGCGTTGACGGACTAGCGGGGAAGAACACAGATACGCAGTATTTT; cdr3_aa: CSVDGLAGKNTDTQYF
clone_size: once; v_call: TRBV29-1; j_call: TRBJ1-2; d_call: TRBD1; cdr3_nt: TGCAGCGTCGGGACAGGGGCTAATGGCTACACCTTC; cdr3_aa: CSVGTGANGYTF
clone_size: .; v_call: TRBV29-1; j_call: TRBJ1-1; d_call: .; cdr3_nt: TGCAGCGTTGCGGGCAGGTTGAACACTGAAGCTTTCTTT; cdr3_aa: CSVAGRLNTEAFF
clone_size: .; v_call: TRBV6-6; j_call: TRBJ2-2; d_call: TRBD1; cdr3_nt: TGTGCCAGCAGTTACGGGACAGGGGAGACCGGGGAGCTGTTTTTT; cdr3_aa: CASSYGTGETGELFF
clone_size: .; v_call: TRBV29-1; j_call: TRBJ1-1; d_call: .; cdr3_nt: TGCAGCTTTGGGGTCGGGAAAACTGGGGCTTTCTTT; cdr3_aa: CSFGVGKTGAFF
clone_size: few; v_call: TRBV29-1; j_call: TRBJ1-5; d_call: TRBD1; cdr3_nt: TGCAGCGTGGGACAGAATAGCAATCAGCCCCAGCATTTT; cdr3_aa: CSVGQNSNQPQHF
clone_size: .; v_call: TRBV29-1; j_call: TRBJ1-5; d_call: .; cdr3_nt: TGCAGCGTGGCCCTTGGGGTTGGCAATCAGCCCCAGCATTTT; cdr3_aa: CSVALGVGNQPQHF
clone_size: .; v_call: TRBV29-1; j_call: TRBJ1-1; d_call: TRBD1; cdr3_nt: TGCAGCGTTGAGGTCTCCGGGACAGTGAACACTGAAGCTTTCTTT; cdr3_aa: CSVEVSGTVNTEAFF
clone_size: .; v_call: TRBV29-1; j_call: TRBJ2-1; d_call: .; cdr3_nt: TGCAGCGTTGAAATTTTGACGGGTGAGCAGTTCTTC; cdr3_aa: CSVEILTGEQFF
clone_size: .; v_call: TRBV10-3; j_call: TRBJ1-5; d_call: .; cdr3_nt: TGTGCCATCAGTGAACAAACCAATCAGCCCCAGCATTTT; cdr3_aa: CAISEQTNQPQHF
clone_size: .; v_call: TRBV30; j_call: TRBJ2-7; d_call: TRBD1; cdr3_nt: TGTGCCTGGAGTGACTCAGGGGGCTACGAGCAGTACTTC; cdr3_aa: CAWSDSGGYEQYF
clone_size: few; v_call: TRBV7-9; j_call: TRBJ2-1; d_call: TRBD2; cdr3_nt: TGTGCCAGCAGCTTAGCGCTAGCGGCGTACAATGAGCAGTTCTTC; cdr3_aa: CASSLALAAYNEQFF
clone_size: .; v_call: TRBV5-1; j_call: TRBJ2-1; d_call: TRBD2; cdr3_nt: TGCGCCAGCAGCTTGACTAGCGGGGGACCGGGGAATGAGCAGTTCTTC; cdr3_aa: CASSLTSGGPGNEQFF
clone_size: few; v_call: TRBV29-1; j_call: TRBJ2-3; d_call: .; cdr3_nt: TGCAGCGTTGTTGGAGTCACCGATACGCAGTATTTT; cdr3_aa: CSVVGVTDTQYF
clone_size: .; v_call: TRBV30; j_call: TRBJ2-3; d_call: TRBD2; cdr3_nt: TGTGCCTGGACTCCTCCGGGACTAGCGAAAGATACGCAGTATTTT; cdr3_aa: CAWTPPGLAKDTQYF
clone_size: once; v_call: TRBV30; j_call: TRBJ2-1; d_call: TRBD2; cdr3_nt: TGTGCCTGGAGTGTAAACGGGCGGGGGGGGAATGAGCAGTTCTTC; cdr3_aa: CAWSVNGRGGNEQFF
clone_size: few; v_call: TRBV29-1; j_call: TRBJ2-1; d_call: .; cdr3_nt: TGCAGCGTAGGGGGAGGTGAGCAGTTCTTC; cdr3_aa: CSVGGGEQFF
clone_size: .; v_call: TRBV9; j_call: TRBJ2-7; d_call: TRBD1; cdr3_nt: TGTGCCAGCAGCCAGACAGGGGACGAGCAGTACTTC; cdr3_aa: CASSQTGDEQYF
clone_size: .; v_call: TRBV29-1; j_call: TRBJ2-1; d_call: .; cdr3_nt: TGCAGCGTTGCCCTTCCGAAGACTGAGCAGTTCTTC; cdr3_aa: CSVALPKTEQFF
clone_size: .; v_call: TRBV7-3; j_call: TRBJ2-5; d_call: .; cdr3_nt: TGTGCCAGCAGCTTAGGTCGGTCGTACCAAGAGACCCAGTACTTC; cdr3_aa: CASSLGRSYQETQYF
clone_size: .; v_call: TRBV11-2; j_call: TRBJ2-2; d_call: TRBD1; cdr3_nt: TGTGCCAGCAGCTTAGGCAGGGGGCTGCTGTCCGGGGAGCTGTTTTTT; cdr3_aa: CASSLGRGLLSGELFF
clone_size: .; v_call: TRBV29-1; j_call: TRBJ2-2; d_call: .; cdr3_nt: TGCAGCGGGGGACAGAACACCGGGGAGCTGTTTTTT; cdr3_aa: CSGGQNTGELFF
clone_size: .; v_call: TRBV30; j_call: TRBJ1-4; d_call: .; cdr3_nt: TGTGCCTGGAGCCGAGGGGGGGCAGGGGAAAAACTGTTTTTT; cdr3_aa: CAWSRGGAGEKLFF
clone_size: few; v_call: TRBV5-1; j_call: TRBJ2-1; d_call: TRBD1; cdr3_nt: TGCGCCAGCACCCCCGGGACAGGCTACAATGAGCAGTTCTTC; cdr3_aa: CASTPGTGYNEQFF
clone_size: .; v_call: TRBV7-9; j_call: TRBJ1-4; d_call: .; cdr3_nt: TGTGCCAGCAGTAATGAAAAACTGTTTTTT; cdr3_aa: CASSNEKLFF
clone_size: .; v_call: TRBV2; j_call: TRBJ1-2; d_call: TRBD1; cdr3_nt: TGTGCCAGCAGTTTCCAGACAGGGGTTAACTATGGCTACACCTTC; cdr3_aa: CASSFQTGVNYGYTF
clone_size: many; v_call: TRBV29-1; j_call: TRBJ1-2; d_call: .; cdr3_nt: TGCAGCGTTGAAGCCAAGCGGGGGAACGGCTACACCTTC; cdr3_aa: CSVEAKRGNGYTF
clone_size: .; v_call: TRBV25-1; j_call: TRBJ2-5; d_call: .; cdr3_nt: TGTGCCAGCAGTGACTCACTCCGGGAGACCCAGTACTTC; cdr3_aa: CASSDSLRETQYF